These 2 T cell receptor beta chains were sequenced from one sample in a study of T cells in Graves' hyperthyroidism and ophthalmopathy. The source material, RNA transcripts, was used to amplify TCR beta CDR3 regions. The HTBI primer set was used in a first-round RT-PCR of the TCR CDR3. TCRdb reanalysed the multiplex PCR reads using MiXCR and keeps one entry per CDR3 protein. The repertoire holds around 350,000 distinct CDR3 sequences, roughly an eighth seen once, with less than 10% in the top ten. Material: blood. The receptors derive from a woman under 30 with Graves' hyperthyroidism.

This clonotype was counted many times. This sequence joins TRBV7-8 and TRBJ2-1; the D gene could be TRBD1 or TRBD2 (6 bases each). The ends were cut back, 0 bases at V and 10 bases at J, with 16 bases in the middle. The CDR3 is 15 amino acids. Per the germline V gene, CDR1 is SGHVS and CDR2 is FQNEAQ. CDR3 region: CASSLAGGPTREQFF. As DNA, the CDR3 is TGTGCCAGCAGCTTAGCTGGGGGCCCGACTAGGGAGCAGTTCTTC.

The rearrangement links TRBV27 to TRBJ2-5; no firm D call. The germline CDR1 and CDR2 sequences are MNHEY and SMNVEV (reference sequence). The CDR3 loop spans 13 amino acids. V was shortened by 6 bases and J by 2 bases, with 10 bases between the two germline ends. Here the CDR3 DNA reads TGTGCCAGCAGATTAAGAGTACAAGAGACCCAGTACTTC. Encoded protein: CASRLRVQETQYF.